These 13 T cell receptor beta chains share one sample of origin, sequenced in a study of CD8 T cells in Susac syndrome. Reverse transcription used roughly 0.45 to 1 ug RNA and random hexamers. Using its own MiXCR run on the immunoSEQ multiplex PCR reads, TCRdb lists one record per CDR3 protein. The sample lists tens of thousands of distinct CDR3 sequences, about 95% occurring once. Specimen: CD8+ T cells from PBMCs. The receptors were sampled from a human donor with Susac syndrome.

DNA for the CDR3: TGTGCCAGCAGAGGCCTGACGGTTAATGAGGGCTACACCTTC. This translates into CASRGLTVNEGYTF. J is TRBJ1-2 and V is TRBV25-1, with no clear D. The CDR3 sequence is 14 residues long. CDR1 is MGHDK and CDR2 is SYGVNS in the germline V gene. Trimming shortened V by 6 bases and J by 8 bases, and 19 bases separated the two germline ends.

The chain joins TRBV20-1 to TRBJ1-2; D call uncertain. This CDR3 contains 15 residues. Germline V CDR1 and CDR2: DFQATT, SNEGSKA (reference sequence). The V gene lost 0 bases and the J gene lost 2 bases, with 13 bases spanning the gap. The DNA of the CDR3 is TGCAGTGCTAGAGACCACTCAATTTCCAACTATGGCTACACCTTC. Its translation is CSARDHSISNYGYTF.

The chain joins TRBV27 to TRBJ1-2; D is uncertain. The CDR3 is 14 amino acids. The germline V gene encodes CDR1 MNHEY and CDR2 SMNVEV (reference sequence). Trimming cost V 2 bases and J 1 base, with 8 bases left between them. The CDR3 DNA sequence: TGTGCCAGCAGTTTAGAAAGGGATAACTATGGCTACACCTTC. It translates to CASSLERDNYGYTF.

J is TRBJ1-1 and V is TRBV29-1; D may be TRBD1 (5 bases). Looked up from germline, CDR1 is SQVTM and CDR2 is ANQGSEA. This CDR3 is built from 13 residues. V lost 3 bases and J lost 4, with 12 bases in between. CDR3 sequence reads: CSVDPQGATEAFF. In nucleotides, the CDR3 is TGCAGCGTTGACCCCCAGGGTGCCACTGAAGCTTTCTTT.

The sample holds one count of this clonotype. The J gene is TRBJ1-3, the V gene TRBV4-2; D remains unclear. V gave up 0 bases and J gave up 7 bases, with 13 bases separating them. CDR3 length: 15 amino acids. Germline V CDR1 and CDR2: LGHNA, YNFKEQ. This CDR3 reads CASSQDEAGDNTIYF. CDR3 bases: TGTGCCAGCAGCCAAGATGAGGCAGGAGATAACACCATATATTTT.

The rearrangement links TRBV5-1 to TRBJ1-1; 9 nucleotides agree with TRBD1. The V segment lost 4 bases and the J segment 3 bases; nucleotides outside the gene matches: 7. Germline values: CDR1 SGHRS, CDR2 YFSETQ. The CDR3 has 15 residues. The CDR3: CASSVLTGGHTEAFF. CDR3 DNA sequence: TGCGCCAGCAGCGTATTAACAGGGGGCCACACTGAAGCTTTCTTT.

This clonotype was recorded only once. The V gene is TRBV9, the J gene TRBJ2-5, with D perhaps matching TRBD2 (7 bases). The CDR3 is 15 amino acids. Germline CDR1 reads SGDLS; CDR2 reads YYNGEE. V gave up 4 bases and J gave up 2 bases, with 15 bases separating them. CDR3 sequence: CASSPEGGGQETQYF. DNA for the CDR3: TGTGCCAGCAGCCCAGAGGGGGGAGGGCAAGAGACCCAGTACTTC. Using reference TRBV9 and TRBJ2-5 for the parts outside the CDR3, the full variable domain is DSGVTQTPKHLITATGQRVTLRCSPRSGDLSVYWYQQSLDQGLQFLIQYYNGEERAKGNILERFSAQQFPDLHSELNLSSLELGDSALYFCASSPEGGGQETQYFGPGTRLLVL.

The rearrangement links TRBV7-9 to TRBJ1-5; a weak D match, TRBD1 (6 bases). Germline CDR1 reads SEHNR; CDR2 reads FQNEAQ (reference sequence). The CDR3 loop spans 15 amino acids. The V end lost 4 bases, the J end lost 6 bases, and 16 bases lay between the germline ends. The CDR3 nucleotides read TGTGCCAGCAGCTCCTATTCAGGGGAGACTCAGCCCCAGCATTTT. As protein: CASSSYSGETQPQHF.

The rearrangement links TRBV7-2 to TRBJ2-1; TRBD2 agrees at 14 bases. The CDR3 is 16 residues long. Germline CDR1 is SGHTA and CDR2 is FQGNSA. V lost 5 bases to trimming and J lost 4 bases; unmatched junction nucleotides: 4. CDR3 region: CASSRTSGGIYNEQFF. CDR3 coding DNA: TGTGCCAGCAGCCGGACTAGCGGGGGGATATACAATGAGCAGTTCTTC. Supplemented by reference TRBV7-2 and TRBJ2-1, the full variable domain reads GAGVSQSPSNKVTEKGKDVELRCDPISGHTALYWYRQSLGQGLEFLIYFQGNSAPDKSGLPSDRFSAERTGGSVSTLTIQRTQQEDSAVYLCASSRTSGGIYNEQFFGPGTRLTVL.

The V gene is TRBV20-1, the J gene TRBJ1-1, with TRBD1 as a possible D gene (6 bases). Trimming removed 4 bases at V and 0 bases at J, with 9 bases between. This CDR3 has 13 amino acids. Germline V gene data show CDR1 as DFQATT and CDR2 as SNEGSKA (reference sequence). The CDR3, as DNA: TGCAGTGCTACGGGACACTTGAACACTGAAGCTTTCTTT. Translating gives CSATGHLNTEAFF.

The gene calls are TRBV20-1 and TRBJ2-1; 12 bases are a match to TRBD2. This CDR3 has 15 amino acids. V shed 6 bases and J 7 bases; nucleotides not matched to a gene: 10. Germline loops: CDR1 DFQATT, CDR2 SNEGSKA (reference sequence). This CDR3 is CSARGLAGRVNEQFF. As DNA, the CDR3 is TGCAGTGCACGCGGACTAGCGGGGAGGGTAAATGAGCAGTTCTTC.

The chain carries TRBV11-2 and TRBJ2-5; TRBD2 is a possible D gene (5 bases). CDR3 length: 16 residues. V was shortened by 5 bases and J by 5 bases, with 21 bases between the two germline ends. Germline assignment: CDR1 SGHAT and CDR2 FQNNGV. CDR3 nucleotide sequence: TGTGCCAGCAGCCGACTAACCGCACAGCCAGCCGAGACCCAGTACTTC. Amino acids: CASSRLTAQPAETQYF.

V is TRBV6-5 and J is TRBJ2-3; TRBD2 matches 12 bases. The CDR3 totals 18 residues. Germline assignment: CDR1 MNHEY and CDR2 SVGAGI. Trimming took 2 bases from V and 4 from J; bases not matched to a gene: 10. The CDR3 nucleotides are TGTGCCAGCAGTTACCAGGCTAGCGGGGGGGCCCGGCCAGATACGCAGTATTTT. Protein: CASSYQASGGARPDTQYF.